This TCR beta chain was sequenced during a study of graft-versus-host responses after intestinal transplantation. Looking at the study overall: Transplants were multivisceral, liver-intestinal, or isolated intestinal. Recipients uniformly received anti-thymocyte globulin induction, followed by tacrolimus and steroids for three to four years. Study-wide findings and caveats: GvH clones surfaced in recipient marrow, some emerging earlier in ileum or blood. Allografts of one patient group, those with graft-donor T cell macrochimerism, had high graft-versus-host to host-versus-graft clonal ratios.

This CDR3 comprises 16 residues. V lost 5 bases to trimming and J lost 7 bases, with 25 bases between them. The germline gives CDR1 SGDLS, CDR2 YYNGEE. Details on this clone: Its antigen is unknown.

The method was immunoSEQ multiplex PCR; TCRdb's version includes in-frame clones alone and lacks a portion of them. The sample carries fewer than 150,000 clones, just over 90% recorded once. This chain links TRBV9 with TRBJ2-7; D is perhaps TRBD2 (5 bases). The source material was unstimulated CD4+ T cells sorted from spleen or lymph node cells, sampled before intestinal transplant. The receptor comes from a human donor who received an intestinal transplant. CDR3 protein: CASSRADNYGVGEQYF. The CDR3 DNA reads as TGTGCCAGCAGTAGAGCTGATAACTACGGGGTTGGGGAGCAGTACTTC.